These 13 T cell receptor beta chains were all obtained from the same sample, sequenced in a study of memory CD4+ T cells and cytomegalovirus serostatus. Method: immunoSEQ multiplex PCR; TCRdb's copy keeps in-frame clones and lacks some. The repertoire consists of about 44,000 clones, with 79% occurring once and the leading ten covering around 1.1%. Single viable CD3+CD4+CD8-CD45RO+ cells were sorted as the memory CD4+ T cells. Sequencing was done on a sample of memory CD4+ T cells from blood. All receptors derive from an adult in good health and CMV-seronegative.

This clone was observed a handful of times. J is TRBJ2-5 and V is TRBV30, with D possibly being TRBD1 or TRBD2 (6 bases each). Looked up from germline, CDR1 is GTSNPN and CDR2 is SVGIG (reference sequence). The length of the CDR3 is 13 residues. V was trimmed by 8 bases and J by 2 bases, leaving 15 bases between them. CDR3 loop: CARTGAGQETQYF. CDR3 DNA sequence: TGTGCCCGGACGGGGGCAGGGCAAGAGACCCAGTACTTC.

The V gene is TRBV18, the J gene TRBJ2-2; 12 bases map to TRBD1. CDR1 is KGHSH, CDR2 LQKENI, per germline. The CDR3 totals 17 residues. The J segment lost 5 bases and the V segment lost 0 bases, leaving 4 bases of the junction unmatched. As DNA, the CDR3 is TGTGCCAGCTCACCACCGGGACAGGGGGCGCAGACCGGGGAGCTGTTTTTT. Translated, it gives CASSPPGQGAQTGELFF.

The chain combines TRBV30 with TRBJ1-6; D unclear. The ends were cut back, 0 bases at V and 7 bases at J, with 7 bases in the middle. The germline V gene encodes CDR1 GTSNPN and CDR2 SVGIG (reference sequence). The CDR3 has 13 residues. CDR3 sequence (DNA): TGTGCCTGGAGTGTACAGACCAATTCACCCCTCCACTTT. Translated: CAWSVQTNSPLHF.

This rearrangement joins TRBV30 to TRBJ1-5; no definite D call. The CDR3 consists of 13 residues. Germline V gives CDR1 GTSNPN, CDR2 SVGIG (reference sequence). Deletions cut 2 bases from V and 1 base from J, with 6 bases between. The CDR3 DNA sequence: TGTGCCTGGAGTCCGTCCAGCAATCAGCCCCAGCATTTT. Its translation is CAWSPSSNQPQHF. Supplemented by reference TRBV30 and TRBJ1-5, the full variable domain reads SQTIHQWPATLVQPVGSPLSLECTVEGTSNPNLYWYRQAAGRGLQLLFYSVGIGQISSEVPQNLSASRPQDRQFILSSKKLLLSDSGFYLCAWSPSSNQPQHFGDGTRLSIL.

The chain employs TRBV7-2 and TRBJ2-5; no firm D call. Germline CDR1 SGHTA, CDR2 FQGNSA. Deletions cut 1 base from V and 1 base from J, with 7 bases between. The CDR3 runs 14 residues. The CDR3 reads CASSLGRTQETQYF. The CDR3, as DNA: TGTGCCAGCAGCTTAGGCAGGACCCAAGAGACCCAGTACTTC. The full variable domain, its missing parts supplied by reference TRBV7-2 and TRBJ2-5, is GAGVSQSPSNKVTEKGKDVELRCDPISGHTALYWYRQSLGQGLEFLIYFQGNSAPDKSGLPSDRFSAERTGGSVSTLTIQRTQQEDSAVYLCASSLGRTQETQYFGPGTRLLVL.

CDR3 loop: CASSPQPTGNTIYF. In DNA form, the CDR3 reads TGTGCCAGCAGCCCACAGCCTACGGGAAACACCATATATTTT. J is TRBJ1-3 and V is TRBV5-4; no clear D gene. This CDR3 has 14 residues. Deletions cut 4 bases from V and 4 bases from J, with 12 bases between. Germline V gene data show CDR1 as SGHNT and CDR2 as YYREEE (reference sequence).

The genes are TRBV6-1 and TRBJ2-5; TRBD1 matches 9 bases. The end of the DNA is better explained by TRBJ2-7, so the J call may be wrong. There are 15 residues in the CDR3. CDR1 is MNHNS and CDR2 is SASEGT in the germline V gene. This CDR3 reads CASSEIPGQGYEQYF. The CDR3 coding sequence is TGTGCCAGCAGTGAGATACCGGGACAGGGCTACGAGCAGTACTTC.

The rearrangement joins TRBV18 to TRBJ2-7, with TRBD2 as a possible D gene (6 bases). The CDR3 is 13 amino acids. Looked up from germline, CDR1 is KGHSH and CDR2 is LQKENI. Trimming pared 3 bases from V and 4 bases from J, leaving 10 bases between. In DNA form, the CDR3 reads TGTGCCAGCTCACCCCCGGGAGTTTACGAGCAGTACTTC. Residues: CASSPPGVYEQYF. Drawing the rest from reference TRBV18 and TRBJ2-7, the complete variable domain is NAGVMQNPRHLVRRRGQEARLRCSPMKGHSHVYWYRQLPEEGLKFMVYLQKENIIDESGMPKERFSAEFPKEGPSILRIQQVVRGDSAAYFCASSPPGVYEQYFGPGTRLTVT.

This chain links TRBV19 with TRBJ1-6; D unclear. The CDR3 contains 16 residues. Trimming left V 3 bases short and J 6 bases short, with 15 bases between. CDR1 LNHDA and CDR2 SQIVND come from the germline V gene (reference sequence). This CDR3 reads CASSMSHRMGNSPLHF. DNA of the CDR3: TGTGCCAGTAGTATGAGTCACCGAATGGGTAATTCACCCCTCCACTTT.

The J gene is TRBJ1-4, the V gene TRBV5-4; D call uncertain. CDR1 SGHNT and CDR2 YYREEE come from the germline V gene (reference sequence). The CDR3 is made up of 13 amino acids. Trimming removed 3 bases at V and 3 bases at J, with 6 bases between. The CDR3 is CASSYLPNEKLFF. The CDR3 DNA is TGTGCCAGCAGCTACCTCCCTAATGAAAAACTGTTTTTT.

Only one count was recorded for this clone. The V gene is TRBV19, the J gene TRBJ2-1, with D possibly matching TRBD1 (6 bases). Germline V gene data show CDR1 as LNHDA and CDR2 as SQIVND (reference sequence). This CDR3 spans 12 amino acids. Trimming removed 3 bases at V and 10 bases at J, with 10 bases between. The CDR3, as DNA: TGTGCCAGTAGTATTCCGACAGGCGAGCAGTTCTTC. This encodes CASSIPTGEQFF.

V and J are TRBV10-3 and TRBJ2-3; a weak D match, TRBD2 (6 bases). The CDR3 loop spans 15 amino acids. Germline CDR1 is ENHRY and CDR2 is SYGVKD. Trimming cost V 6 bases and J 0 bases, with 13 bases left between them. The DNA for the CDR3 is TGTGCCATCAGCCCCGGCGGGGCGAGCACAGATACGCAGTATTTT. Amino acid sequence: CAISPGGASTDTQYF.

The table lists this clone with a few counts. The rearrangement uses TRBV18 and TRBJ1-2; 7 nucleotides agree with TRBD1. The germline CDR1 and CDR2 sequences are KGHSH and LQKENI. J gave up 2 bases and V 0 bases, and 3 bases lay outside the gene matches. This CDR3 is built from 15 residues. CDR3 sequence (DNA): TGTGCCAGCTCACCACCGACAGGGAGGAACTATGGCTACACCTTC. Translating it yields CASSPPTGRNYGYTF.